This T cell receptor (beta chain) was recovered during a study of blood T cell repertoires in COVID-19. Study details: Specimens from acute and convalescent COVID-19 originated in the United States, Italy and Spain. PBMCs, B-cell-depleted T cells, or T cells provided the cDNA or gDNA that made up the material.

Authors' analysis steps: The assay estimated nucleated cells by amplifying reference gene primers. Sequencing used immunoSEQ multiplex PCR; TCRdb keeps in-frame clones, though not all of them. V, J and clone size reflect that table, while D and trimming were determined from the DNA. The table shows roughly 100,000 clones, with around 87% occurring only once. CDR1 MDHEN and CDR2 SYDVKM come from the germline V gene. The CDR3 runs 15 residues. The V end lost 10 bases, the J end lost 0 bases, and 15 bases lay between the germline ends. The chain carries TRBV28 and TRBJ2-2; TRBD2 might be the D (5 bases). The TCR comes from a man aged 50-60 years with active or convalescent COVID-19. Material: peripheral blood. Here the CDR3 reads CATTLGLTNTGELFF. CDR3 nucleotide sequence: TGTGCCACCACTCTAGGACTCACGAACACCGGGGAGCTGTTTTTT.